This T cell receptor (beta chain) was captured in a study of shared clonotypes between healthy human individuals. Naive CD4+ cells were CD45RA-selected; the remaining cells were memory. The germline CDR1 and CDR2 sequences are LGHNA and YNFKEQ. V was cut by 0 bases and J by 10 bases, with 6 bases left in between. This CDR3 region has 11 residues. For every subset, genomic DNA was evenly distributed across several immunoSEQ plates. The protocol was immunoSEQ multiplex PCR, while the TCRdb copy is restricted to in-frame clones and leaves out a portion. Among approximately 700,000 clones listed, 73% were seen once.

The chain employs TRBV4-2 and TRBJ2-5, with no clear D. The origin of this receptor is a woman in her 30s in good health. Sequenced input: memory CD4+ T cells sorted from blood. As for subset: CD45RA-negative fraction. The CDR3 here is CASSQDRIQYF. The CDR3 nucleotides read TGTGCCAGCAGCCAAGACCGAATCCAGTACTTC.